Following are 25 T cell receptor beta chains from one sample sequenced in a study of blood T cell repertoires in COVID-19. Libraries were prepared by immunoSEQ multiplex PCR; TCRdb keeps only in-frame clonotypes and omits some of them. Among 250,000 or so clones listed, about nine tenths were seen once. The sequencing sample was made of peripheral blood. The receptor set was obtained from a man aged 40-49 years with active or convalescent COVID-19.

The gene calls are TRBV6-5 and TRBJ1-5, with D tentatively TRBD1 (5 bases). V was pared by 6 bases and J by 1 base, with 7 bases between. Germline CDR1 is MNHEY and CDR2 is SVGAGI. This CDR3 is 13 amino acids long. Here the CDR3 DNA reads TGTGCCAGCAGGCGACAGAGCAATCAGCCCCAGCATTTT. This codes for CASRRQSNQPQHF.

This clone has just one count. The CDR3 nucleotides read TGTGCCACCAGTGACGAGAGGACTAGCGGGAGAACAGATACGCAGTATTTT. This encodes CATSDERTSGRTDTQYF. The V call is TRBV24-1, the J call TRBJ2-3, with 13 positions matching TRBD2. This CDR3 comprises 17 residues. The V and J ends lost 4 bases and 3 bases, in that order; junction bases with no gene match: 6. Germline CDR1 is KGHDR and CDR2 is SFDVKD.

This rearrangement joins TRBV12-5 to TRBJ2-3, with a weak D call TRBD1 (6 bases). Trimming stripped 1 base from V and 4 bases from J, with 18 bases between. Per the germline V gene, CDR1 is LGHNT and CDR2 is FRNRAP. This CDR3 spans 17 amino acids. The CDR3 DNA is TGTGCTAGTGGTTTGGCAGGACGGACAGTACGGGCAGATACGCAGTATTTT. It translates to CASGLAGRTVRADTQYF.

V and J are TRBV6-2 or TRBV6-3 and TRBJ2-1; maybe TRBD1 (6 bases). The CDR3 runs to 14 residues. The germline V gene has CDR1 MNHEY and CDR2 SVGEGT. Trimming took off 4 bases at V and 9 bases at J, with 16 bases between the two ends. The CDR3 protein is CASSLGRRGGEQFF. CDR3 bases: TGTGCCAGCAGTTTGGGCCGGAGAGGGGGTGAGCAGTTCTTC.

This chain links TRBV4-1 with TRBJ1-3, with D hard to call. Per the germline V gene, CDR1 is MGHRA and CDR2 is YSYEKL. V dropped 2 bases and J dropped 4 bases, with 12 bases sitting between them. The CDR3 loop spans 15 amino acids. CDR3 nucleotide sequence: TGCGCCAGCAGCCAATCAGGTGGAGGAGGAAACACCATATATTTT. Residues: CASSQSGGGGNTIYF.

This chain connects TRBV9 to TRBJ1-1; D is unclear. Germline values: CDR1 SGDLS, CDR2 YYNGEE. V was shortened by 0 bases and J by 1 base, with 7 bases between the two germline ends. This CDR3 has 14 residues. This chain's CDR3 is CASSVGGTNTEAFF. The DNA of the CDR3 is TGTGCCAGCAGCGTAGGAGGCACGAACACTGAAGCTTTCTTT.

The chain recombines TRBV25-1 with TRBJ1-4, with 7 bases identical to TRBD1. Germline V gene sequence: CDR1 MGHDK, CDR2 SYGVNS. J was trimmed by 5 bases and V by 2 bases; bases with no gene match: 5. This CDR3 spans 15 amino acids. The DNA of the CDR3 is TGTGCCAGCAGTGAACCCCGACAGGGAAATGAAAAACTGTTTTTT. Translation: CASSEPRQGNEKLFF.

The genes are TRBV6-1 and TRBJ1-3, with 7 bases that match TRBD1. The CDR3 consists of 14 residues. Germline V gene sequence: CDR1 MNHNS, CDR2 SASEGT. V was clipped by 2 bases and J by 3 bases; unmatched bases: 1. The CDR3 spells CASSETGVGNTIYF. The CDR3 region has the DNA TGTGCCAGCAGTGAAACAGGGGTTGGAAACACCATATATTTT.

This chain uses TRBV11-1 with TRBJ2-5; D is ambiguous. From germline, CDR1 is SGHAT and CDR2 FQDESV (reference sequence). V shed 4 bases and J shed 3 bases, with 18 bases lying between them. The CDR3 is 16 amino acids. The CDR3 nucleotides read TGTGCCAGCAGCTCCCGGTCGAGGAGATTCAAAGAGACCCAGTACTTC. Its translation is CASSSRSRRFKETQYF.

The chain joins TRBV7-9 to TRBJ1-1; possible D gene TRBD1, 6 bases. The CDR3 is 13 residues long. CDR1 is SEHNR and CDR2 is FQNEAQ in the germline V gene (reference sequence). V lost 5 bases, J lost 4 bases, and 11 bases lay in between. The CDR3 nucleotides read TGTGCCAGCAGCCCTCGGACAGCCACTGAAGCTTTCTTT. Protein sequence: CASSPRTATEAFF.

The chain is built from TRBV11-2 and TRBJ1-4, with D possibly matching TRBD1 (5 bases). Germline V gives CDR1 SGHAT, CDR2 FQNNGV. V shed 1 base and J shed 5 bases, with 8 bases lying between them. This CDR3 has 14 residues. The chain's CDR3 is CASSLGRGNEKLFF. The CDR3 region has the DNA TGTGCCAGCAGCTTAGGGAGGGGCAATGAAAAACTGTTTTTT.

This sequence joins TRBV5-1 and TRBJ2-1; a weak D match, TRBD2 (6 bases). The CDR3 length is 15 residues. Germline V lookup: CDR1 SGHRS, CDR2 YFSETQ. Trimming shortened V by 4 bases and J by 2 bases, and 13 bases separated the two germline ends. CDR3 bases: TGCGCCAGCAGCCGGGACCCGGGGGCCTACAATGAGCAGTTCTTC. This sequence encodes CASSRDPGAYNEQFF.

This chain links TRBV4-1 with TRBJ1-1; possibly TRBD1 for D (6 bases). This CDR3 spans 15 amino acids. V was clipped by 4 bases and J by 4 bases, with 16 bases between them. Germline assignment: CDR1 MGHRA and CDR2 YSYEKL. In DNA form, the CDR3 reads TGCGCCAGCAGCCCCGGATTGGGGGCAGGCACTGAAGCTTTCTTT. Amino acids: CASSPGLGAGTEAFF.

The chain combines TRBV5-1 with TRBJ2-1, with TRBD2 identical over 7 bases. V dropped 6 bases and J dropped 7; count of bases not matched to a gene: 10. Looked up from germline, CDR1 is SGHRS and CDR2 is YFSETQ. The CDR3 has 14 amino acids. The CDR3 loop is CASNPSGGGNEQFF. The CDR3 DNA follows: TGCGCCAGCAACCCTAGCGGAGGTGGGAATGAGCAGTTCTTC.

The chain joins TRBV14 to TRBJ1-4; 7 bases line up with TRBD1. CDR1 SGHDN and CDR2 FVKESK come from the germline V gene. The J segment lost 8 bases and the V segment lost 5 bases, leaving 8 bases of the junction unmatched. This CDR3 region has 14 residues. CDR3 in amino acids: CASSFRGKVEKLFF. Here the CDR3 DNA reads TGTGCCAGCAGCTTCAGGGGGAAAGTCGAAAAACTGTTTTTT.

This chain links TRBV7-6 with TRBJ2-1, with D maybe TRBD2 (5 bases). Trimming took off 2 bases at V and 9 bases at J, with 14 bases between the two ends. Germline CDR1 and CDR2: SGHVS and FNYEAQ. The CDR3 length is 14 residues. The CDR3 DNA follows: TGTGCCAGCAGCTTACAAGCGGCTCTGAGTGAGCAGTTCTTC. This gives the protein CASSLQAALSEQFF.

The chain employs TRBV6-5 and TRBJ1-1; 7 positions agree with TRBD1. The CDR3 covers 14 residues. V trimming: 6 bases; J trimming: 3 bases; junction bases outside the gene matches: 7. CDR1 and CDR2 from the germline V gene are MNHEY and SVGAGI. CDR3 bases: TGTGCCAGCAGCCTGACAGGGTCCGACACTGAAGCTTTCTTT. Protein: CASSLTGSDTEAFF.

This clone has a handful of counts. The gene calls are TRBV18 and TRBJ2-1, with D tentatively TRBD2 (5 bases). The germline V gene encodes CDR1 KGHSH and CDR2 LQKENI. This CDR3 comprises 15 residues. Trimming pared 6 bases from V and 3 bases from J, leaving 15 bases between. The chain's CDR3 is CASSPVSGFYNEQFF. The CDR3 region has the DNA TGTGCCAGCTCGCCTGTATCGGGATTCTACAATGAGCAGTTCTTC.

J is TRBJ2-5 and V is TRBV7-2, with TRBD1 matching over 7 bases. V shed 3 bases and J 2 bases; nucleotides not matched to a gene: 9. The CDR3 is made up of 16 amino acids. The germline gives CDR1 SGHTA, CDR2 FQGNSA. The CDR3 DNA reads as TGTGCCAGCAGCTTGTTTAGGGGGACAGTACAAGAGACCCAGTACTTC. This translates into CASSLFRGTVQETQYF.

This clone appeared a single time. The genes are TRBV5-1 and TRBJ2-1; 14 bases align to TRBD2. Germline lookup yields CDR1 SGHRS and CDR2 YFSETQ. The CDR3 is 16 amino acids. The trim removed 4 bases at V and 5 bases at J, leaving 5 bases unmatched. The CDR3 DNA reads as TGCGCCAGCAGCCGGACTAGCGGGGGGTTTAACAATGAGCAGTTCTTC. This encodes CASSRTSGGFNNEQFF.

The chain uses TRBV2 and TRBJ1-2, with D perhaps matching TRBD1 (5 bases). Trimming removed 6 bases at V and 8 bases at J, with 22 bases between. Germline V gives CDR1 SNHLY, CDR2 FYNNEI. This CDR3 has 15 residues. In DNA form, the CDR3 reads TGTGCCAGCAGCGGGGGGTCAGCAGGGAACCCCGGCTACACCTTC. Translation: CASSGGSAGNPGYTF. The full variable domain, completed using reference TRBV2 and TRBJ1-2, is EPEVTQTPSHQVTQMGQEVILRCVPISNHLYFYWYRQILGQKVEFLVSFYNNEISEKSEIFDDQFSVERPDGSNFTLKIRSTKLEDSAMYFCASSGGSAGNPGYTFGSGTRLTVV.

The chain employs TRBV7-3 and TRBJ1-6; possibly TRBD1 for D (5 bases). CDR1 SGHTA and CDR2 FQGTGA come from the germline V gene. V was clipped by 0 bases and J by 7 bases, with 10 bases between them. The CDR3 covers 15 residues. DNA of the CDR3: TGTGCCAGCAGCTTAACGTCAGGGTTCAATTCACCCCTCCACTTT. As protein: CASSLTSGFNSPLHF.

This clone was seen a few times. The chain carries TRBV5-1 and TRBJ2-1; TRBD2 matches 10 bases. J lost 1 base, V lost 2 bases, and 0 bases had no gene match. This CDR3 is built from 15 residues. Per germline, CDR1 SGHRS and CDR2 YFSETQ. Written as DNA, the CDR3 is TGCGCCAGCAGCTTACTAGCGGGATCCTACAATGAGCAGTTCTTC. Its protein product is CASSLLAGSYNEQFF.

The rearrangement joins TRBV10-3 to TRBJ2-2; perhaps TRBD1 as D (6 bases). Germline V lookup: CDR1 ENHRY, CDR2 SYGVKD. V lost 10 bases and J 0 bases, leaving 12 bases between the germline ends. This CDR3 region has 14 residues. CDR3 nucleotide sequence: TGTGCCACCCGGGACACTCCGAACACCGGGGAGCTGTTTTTT. This encodes CATRDTPNTGELFF.

The chain joins TRBV9 to TRBJ2-2, with 8 positions matching TRBD2. This CDR3 spans 16 amino acids. V dropped 4 bases and J dropped 4; count of bases not matched to a gene: 9. Per germline, CDR1 SGDLS and CDR2 YYNGEE. The CDR3 here is CASSPNSGIGTGELFF. DNA of the CDR3: TGTGCCAGCAGCCCAAATAGCGGGATCGGCACCGGGGAGCTGTTTTTT.